A single sample is the source of the 8 T cell receptor beta chains below, sequenced in a study of cytomegalovirus exposure and HLA in healthy donors. The primer mix had 60 Vbeta and 13 Jbeta primers. Data came from immunoSEQ multiplex PCR; TCRdb stores just in-frame clones and leaves some out. Of around 90,000 clones in the sample, under 85% were seen once. The sample comprised PBMCs. Receptors originate from a woman between 35 and 50 years old in good health and CMV-seronegative.

This chain links TRBV19 with TRBJ2-5; no clear D. Germline-derived CDR1 and CDR2 are LNHDA and SQIVND (reference sequence). Trimming removed 10 bases at V and 5 bases at J, with 14 bases between. The CDR3 covers 12 residues. The CDR3 protein is CATARSPETQYF. The CDR3 DNA is TGTGCCACCGCCAGATCGCCCGAGACCCAGTACTTC.

The chain links TRBV28 to TRBJ2-2, with 7 nucleotides matching TRBD2. The CDR3 sequence is 16 residues long. Germline loops: CDR1 MDHEN, CDR2 SYDVKM. After removal of 6 bases from V and 5 bases from J, the junction contained 12 bases not matched to a gene. The CDR3 nucleotides are TGTGCCAGCAGGGTCGGGAGGACCGTTGGGACCGGGGAGCTGTTTTTT. Translated, it gives CASRVGRTVGTGELFF.

This clone was seen once. The V call is TRBV27, the J call TRBJ2-3; 8 bases are a match to TRBD2. Germline assignment: CDR1 MNHEY and CDR2 SMNVEV (reference sequence). CDR3 size: 17 residues. Losses at the gene ends were 7 bases for V and 3 bases for J; bases not matched to a gene: 15. This CDR3 reads CASTGTSGSEATDTQYF. In nucleotides, the CDR3 is TGTGCCAGCACCGGAACGAGCGGGAGTGAGGCGACAGATACGCAGTATTTT.

This clone was observed once. The rearrangement links TRBV19 to TRBJ2-2, with 10 bases identical to TRBD2. The ends lost 5 bases at V and 6 bases at J; junction bases unmatched: 9. Germline V gene data show CDR1 as LNHDA and CDR2 as SQIVND (reference sequence). The CDR3 runs to 16 residues. The CDR3 protein is CASSPRTSGGAGELFF. For the CDR3, the DNA is TGTGCCAGTAGTCCTCGGACTAGCGGTGGGGCCGGGGAGCTGTTTTTT.

This chain uses TRBV27 with TRBJ2-1; 9 bases map to TRBD1. Germline V gives CDR1 MNHEY, CDR2 SMNVEV (reference sequence). The CDR3 loop spans 13 amino acids. Trimming took 8 bases from V and 10 from J; bases not matched to a gene: 9. CDR3 DNA sequence: TGTGCCAGCCGGACGGGACAGGGAAGCGAGCAGTTCTTC. It translates to CASRTGQGSEQFF.

The chain joins TRBV6-4 to TRBJ1-2; maybe TRBD1 (5 bases). Germline V lookup: CDR1 MRHNA, CDR2 SNTAGT. Trimming removed 7 bases at V and 4 bases at J, with 16 bases between. The CDR3 is 14 amino acids. The CDR3 protein is CASKETVETYGYTF. CDR3 DNA sequence: TGTGCCAGCAAGGAGACAGTTGAGACCTATGGCTACACCTTC.

The rearrangement joins TRBV15 to TRBJ2-7, with D perhaps TRBD1 (6 bases). The V gene's germline CDR1 is LNHNV and CDR2 YYDKDF (reference sequence). V was clipped by 1 base and J by 0 bases, with 16 bases between them. CDR3 length equals 17 residues. The CDR3 reads CATSRGSGTQSSYEQYF. The DNA of the CDR3 is TGTGCCACCAGCAGAGGTTCAGGGACACAGAGCTCCTACGAGCAGTACTTC.

The gene calls are TRBV28 and TRBJ1-2; D not certain. The CDR3 totals 14 residues. Germline V CDR1 and CDR2: MDHEN, SYDVKM. Trimming pared 3 bases from V and 4 bases from J, leaving 12 bases between. This CDR3 is CASSFLGLPYGYTF. DNA of the CDR3: TGTGCCAGCAGTTTTCTAGGCCTGCCCTATGGCTACACCTTC.